The 7 T cell receptor beta chains listed next were all sequenced from one sample in a study of blood T cell repertoires in COVID-19 (dated by TCRdb to about 2020). The library was produced with the immunoSEQ multiplex PCR assay. This is the immuneACCESS table as TCRdb keeps it, with only in-frame sequences that have V and J called. A part of the clones is gone; compared with another copy, unresolved V genes explain less than half, and the rest is unexplained. The sample yields 150,000 to 200,000 clones; roughly 90% were counted once. The ten biggest clones cover roughly a sixth of the sample. Input material: peripheral blood. The origin of the receptors is a man aged 55 to 69 with active or convalescent COVID-19.

The rearrangement links TRBV27 to TRBJ2-7; 8 nucleotides agree with TRBD2. Per germline, CDR1 MNHEY and CDR2 SMNVEV (reference sequence). V lost 7 bases, J lost 5 bases, and 13 bases stayed unmatched. The CDR3 is 15 residues long. CDR3 residues: CASTRSQLAVNEQYF. In DNA form, the CDR3 reads TGTGCCAGCACCAGGTCCCAACTAGCGGTCAACGAGCAGTACTTC.

The chain employs TRBV11-2 and TRBJ2-3; 7 bases are a match to TRBD1. The CDR3 is 15 amino acids. J lost 3 bases, V lost 1 base, and 4 bases had no gene match. Germline CDR1 reads SGHAT; CDR2 reads FQNNGV. CDR3 sequence reads: CASSLVSGGTDTQYF. The CDR3 DNA follows: TGTGCCAGCAGCTTAGTGTCAGGGGGAACAGATACGCAGTATTTT.

The rearrangement joins TRBV5-1 to TRBJ2-5; TRBD1 matches at 9 bases. The CDR3 loop spans 14 amino acids. Germline V gene lookup returns CDR1 SGHRS and CDR2 YFSETQ. Trimming removed 4 bases from V and 4 bases from J; junction bases left unmatched: 5. The CDR3: CASSRQGEGETQYF. The CDR3 region has the DNA TGCGCCAGCAGCCGACAGGGGGAGGGAGAGACCCAGTACTTC.

This clone was seen once. The rearrangement joins TRBV10-3 to TRBJ1-2, with TRBD1 matching over 10 bases. The V gene's germline CDR1 is ENHRY and CDR2 SYGVKD. The V gene end was trimmed by 4 bases and the J gene end by 0 bases; junction bases not matched to a gene: 5. This CDR3 region has 16 residues. The CDR3 is CAISVGTGESNYGYTF. The CDR3 DNA reads as TGTGCCATCAGTGTAGGGACAGGGGAATCTAACTATGGCTACACCTTC.

The V gene is TRBV18, the J gene TRBJ2-1, with D possibly being TRBD1 (6 bases). V gave up 6 bases and J gave up 1 base, with 13 bases separating them. CDR3 size: 15 residues. Germline V lookup: CDR1 KGHSH, CDR2 LQKENI. CDR3 DNA sequence: TGTGCCAGCTCTCTCATCAGGGGTTCCTACAATGAGCAGTTCTTC. Encoded protein: CASSLIRGSYNEQFF.

This clone was detected once. The chain has TRBV28 and TRBJ1-1; 7 bases agree with TRBD1. Unmatched junction bases numbered 9, after V lost 3 bases and J lost 5 bases. Germline V gene sequence: CDR1 MDHEN, CDR2 SYDVKM. The CDR3 sequence is 15 residues long. CDR3 loop: CASSFWPGGGTEAFF. The DNA for the CDR3 is TGTGCCAGCAGTTTCTGGCCAGGGGGAGGTACTGAAGCTTTCTTT. The full variable domain, completed using reference TRBV28 and TRBJ1-1, is DVKVTQSSRYLVKRTGEKVFLECVQDMDHENMFWYRQDPGLGLRLIYFSYDVKMKEKGDIPEGYSVSREKKERFSLILESASTNQTSMYLCASSFWPGGGTEAFFGQGTRLTVV.

The gene calls are TRBV30 and TRBJ2-1, with D tentatively TRBD1 (6 bases). This CDR3 comprises 14 residues. Germline V CDR1 and CDR2: GTSNPN, SVGIG (reference sequence). Between the trimmed V and J ends, which lost 0 bases and 4 bases, there was a span of 10 bases. The DNA for the CDR3 is TGTGCCTGGAGTGTACAAGGGGGTTACAATGAGCAGTTCTTC. It translates to CAWSVQGGYNEQFF. Looking up the rest from reference TRBV30 and TRBJ2-1 gives the full variable domain: SQTIHQWPATLVQPVGSPLSLECTVEGTSNPNLYWYRQAAGRGLQLLFYSVGIGQISSEVPQNLSASRPQDRQFILSSKKLLLSDSGFYLCAWSVQGGYNEQFFGPGTRLTVL.